One sample yielded the 30 T cell receptor beta chains listed below, sequenced in a study of cytomegalovirus exposure and HLA in healthy donors. PCR was performed using 60 Vbeta and 13 Jbeta primers. TCRdb's table, derived via immunoSEQ multiplex PCR, lists solely in-frame clones and lacks some. The sample records about 130,000 clones, approximately 69% being singletons. The specimen was PBMCs. These receptors were taken from a man aged 35-49 years in good health and CMV-seropositive.

The rearrangement links TRBV5-6 to TRBJ2-7; 9 bases match TRBD1. CDR1 is SGHDT, CDR2 YYEEEE, per germline. This CDR3 is 16 amino acids long. Losses at the gene ends were 4 bases for V and 4 bases for J; bases not matched to a gene: 12. The CDR3 spells CASSPTLGQGSYEQYF. CDR3 DNA: TGTGCCAGCAGCCCGACCTTAGGACAGGGGTCGTACGAGCAGTACTTC.

This clone was detected once. The chain joins TRBV19 to TRBJ2-3; TRBD2 matches at 10 bases. Germline values: CDR1 LNHDA, CDR2 SQIVND (reference sequence). The CDR3 is 16 amino acids. The V gene end was trimmed by 5 bases and the J gene end by 4 bases; junction bases not matched to a gene: 9. CDR3: CASSFLAGGDADTQYF. CDR3 coding DNA: TGTGCCAGTAGTTTTTTAGCGGGGGGAGACGCAGATACGCAGTATTTT.

The J gene is TRBJ2-1, the V gene TRBV10-1, with TRBD1 matching over 8 bases. The germline V gene has CDR1 WNHNN and CDR2 SYGVQD (reference sequence). V lost 4 bases and J lost 4; bases outside the gene matches: 9. This CDR3 contains 16 residues. The DNA for the CDR3 is TGCGCCAGCAGTGGGACCGGACAGGGCGGGTACAATGAGCAGTTCTTC. Translation: CASSGTGQGGYNEQFF.

This rearrangement joins TRBV19 to TRBJ2-3, with 7 bases that match TRBD1. The trim removed 8 bases at V and 5 bases at J, leaving 7 bases unmatched. The germline V gene encodes CDR1 LNHDA and CDR2 SQIVND (reference sequence). The CDR3 contains 13 residues. The CDR3 spells CASRQGQKDTQYF. CDR3 nucleotides: TGTGCCAGTCGACAGGGACAAAAAGATACGCAGTATTTT.

The J gene is TRBJ2-7, the V gene TRBV6-1, with D hard to call. The CDR3 extends over 13 amino acids. V shed 6 bases and J shed 4 bases, with 13 bases lying between them. Germline CDR1 is MNHNS and CDR2 is SASEGT. The CDR3 region is CASSVSLSYEQYF. As DNA, the CDR3 is TGTGCCAGCAGCGTTTCGCTGAGTTACGAGCAGTACTTC.

The chain carries TRBV5-5 and TRBJ1-5; D is unclear. Germline V gene sequence: CDR1 SGHKS, CDR2 YYEKEE (reference sequence). The ends were cut back, 2 bases at V and 6 bases at J, with 21 bases in the middle. This CDR3 region has 17 residues. The CDR3 DNA reads TGTGCCAGCAGCTTTGACTTAAGACCCGGTTCTCTTCAGCCCCAGCATTTT. Its protein is CASSFDLRPGSLQPQHF.

This chain links TRBV14 with TRBJ1-1; D might be TRBD1 (6 bases). The germline CDR1 and CDR2 sequences are SGHDN and FVKESK. With 1 base removed from V and 3 bases from J, the gap between germline ends came to 12 bases. This CDR3 region has 15 residues. The CDR3 DNA follows: TGTGCCAGCAGCCAAGGTACAGGGTGGGACACTGAAGCTTTCTTT. Amino acids: CASSQGTGWDTEAFF.

This clone has only a few counts. The chain couples TRBV7-9 to TRBJ2-4, with TRBD1 matching 9 bases. CDR3 length: 14 amino acids. Germline V gene sequence: CDR1 SEHNR, CDR2 FQNEAQ (reference sequence). Unmatched junction bases numbered 8, after V lost 6 bases and J lost 8 bases. CDR3 coding DNA: TGTGCCAGCAGGGGACAGGGAGGAAGGGACATTCAGTACTTC. Protein: CASRGQGGRDIQYF. Supplemented by reference TRBV7-9 and TRBJ2-4, the full variable domain reads DTGVSQNPRHKITKRGQNVTFRCDPISEHNRLYWYRQTLGQGPEFLTYFQNEAQLEKSRLLSDRFSAERPKGSFSTLEIQRTEQGDSAMYLCASRGQGGRDIQYFGAGTRLSVL.

This clone has more than one count but fewer than ten. CDR3 amino acids: CASRSPGEATYEQYF. CDR3 DNA sequence: TGCGCCAGCAGATCACCGGGGGAGGCCACCTACGAGCAGTACTTC. The chain has TRBV5-1 and TRBJ2-7; D possibly corresponds to TRBD2 (6 bases). CDR1 is SGHRS, CDR2 YFSETQ, per germline. CDR3 length equals 15 residues. Deletions cut 5 bases from V and 2 bases from J, with 17 bases between.

This chain links TRBV5-1 with TRBJ2-7; 8 bases match TRBD1. V lost 3 bases and J lost 0; bases outside the gene matches: 8. Germline V CDR1 and CDR2: SGHRS, YFSETQ. The CDR3 extends over 16 amino acids. The DNA of the CDR3 is TGCGCCAGCAGCTCCCCGGGACAGGCAAGCTCCTACGAGCAGTACTTC. Amino acid sequence: CASSSPGQASSYEQYF.

The chain combines TRBV19 with TRBJ2-1; TRBD2 matches 7 bases. The junction had 2 bases not matched to a gene; V was cut back by 3 bases and J by 6 bases. Looked up from germline, CDR1 is LNHDA and CDR2 is SQIVND (reference sequence). This CDR3 contains 13 residues. The CDR3 sequence: CASSMAGVNEQFF. DNA for the CDR3: TGTGCCAGTAGTATGGCGGGGGTCAATGAGCAGTTCTTC.

V usage is TRBV21-1 and J usage is TRBJ1-2; the table assigns TRBD1, which was not confirmed against the DNA. TRBV21-1 is shown as a pseudogene. The CDR3 is 14 residues long. CDR3 nucleotide sequence: TGTGCCAGCAGCAACAGGGAAGAGAACTATGGCTACACCTTC. Protein: CASSNREENYGYTF.

The gene calls are TRBV2 and TRBJ2-1; 9 nucleotides agree with TRBD1. The junction had 10 bases not matched to a gene; V was cut back by 5 bases and J by 8 bases. The germline CDR1 and CDR2 sequences are SNHLY and FYNNEI. This CDR3 is built from 15 residues. CDR3: CASSYKRDRAHEQFF. The CDR3 nucleotides read TGTGCCAGCAGTTATAAGCGGGACAGGGCACATGAGCAGTTCTTC.

There are a few counts of this clone. This sequence joins TRBV2 and TRBJ2-1; D is perhaps TRBD1 (5 bases). This CDR3 is 15 amino acids long. The V gene lost 5 bases and the J gene lost 0 bases, with 11 bases spanning the gap. Per germline, CDR1 SNHLY and CDR2 FYNNEI. CDR3 amino acids: CASSRTPSSYNEQFF. CDR3 nucleotides: TGTGCCAGCAGTCGGACACCGAGCTCCTACAATGAGCAGTTCTTC.

The chain carries TRBV2 and TRBJ2-1; D is unresolved. The CDR3 extends over 12 amino acids. CDR1 and CDR2 (germline): SNHLY, FYNNEI. Trimming pared 5 bases from V and 5 bases from J, leaving 7 bases between. The CDR3: CASSKQNNEQFF. DNA for the CDR3: TGTGCCAGCAGTAAACAGAACAATGAGCAGTTCTTC.

CDR3 sequence (DNA): TGTGCCAGCTCACCACCGAGCAGGGCCGGTGGCTACACCTTC. This encodes CASSPPSRAGGYTF. The chain employs TRBV18 and TRBJ1-2, with D possibly being TRBD1 (5 bases). CDR3 length equals 14 residues. Germline CDR1 reads KGHSH; CDR2 reads LQKENI. Trimming took off 0 bases at V and 7 bases at J, with 12 bases between the two ends.

The genes are TRBV28 and TRBJ1-2; TRBD1 is a possible D gene (6 bases). V shed 6 bases and J shed 4 bases, with 15 bases lying between them. The length of the CDR3 is 14 residues. The germline CDR1 and CDR2 sequences are MDHEN and SYDVKM. CDR3 amino acids: CASRRTGTPYGYTF. DNA for the CDR3: TGTGCCAGCAGGCGGACGGGGACACCCTATGGCTACACCTTC.

This chain uses TRBV6-1 with TRBJ2-1; 7 nucleotides line up with TRBD1. This CDR3 has 15 residues. CDR1 and CDR2 (germline): MNHNS, SASEGT. Trimming at V came to 4 bases and at J to 2 bases, leaving 5 bases not matched to a gene. CDR3 residues: CASSVWTGAYNEQFF. The CDR3 coding sequence is TGTGCCAGCAGTGTTTGGACAGGTGCCTACAATGAGCAGTTCTTC.

The chain is built from TRBV10-3 and TRBJ2-7, with 8 bases matching TRBD2. Germline CDR1 is ENHRY and CDR2 is SYGVKD. The ends lost 5 bases at V and 2 bases at J; junction bases unmatched: 2. This CDR3 is 13 amino acids long. CDR3 region: CAISQRGTYEQYF. The DNA for the CDR3 is TGTGCCATCAGTCAGCGGGGGACCTACGAGCAGTACTTC.

This chain links TRBV9 with TRBJ2-2; D is ambiguous. Trimming took off 5 bases at V and 5 bases at J, with 4 bases between the two ends. The germline V gene has CDR1 SGDLS and CDR2 YYNGEE. The CDR3 sequence is 11 residues long. CDR3: CASSRTGELFF. DNA of the CDR3: TGTGCCAGCAGTCGTACCGGGGAGCTGTTTTTT.

The chain combines TRBV29-1 with TRBJ2-5, with TRBD1 as a possible D gene (5 bases). CDR1 SQVTM and CDR2 ANQGSEA come from the germline V gene. V was shortened by 0 bases and J by 2 bases, with 13 bases between the two germline ends. There are 15 residues in the CDR3. The CDR3 coding sequence is TGCAGCGTTGAAGAAGGTCTGGGGCGACAAGAGACCCAGTACTTC. Translated: CSVEEGLGRQETQYF.

The chain employs TRBV15 and TRBJ1-6; D gene uncertain. Per the germline V gene, CDR1 is LNHNV and CDR2 is YYDKDF (reference sequence). The CDR3 covers 12 residues. V lost 5 bases to trimming and J lost 8 bases, with 7 bases between them. The CDR3 region is CATSPSDSPLHF. In DNA form, the CDR3 reads TGTGCCACCAGCCCCTCCGATTCACCCCTCCACTTT.

The V and J genes are TRBV9 and TRBJ2-7; 11 bases agree with TRBD2. This CDR3 spans 15 amino acids. The V gene end was trimmed by 2 bases and the J gene end by 2 bases; junction bases not matched to a gene: 3. Per the germline V gene, CDR1 is SGDLS and CDR2 is YYNGEE. CDR3 coding DNA: TGTGCCAGCAGCGTTGGGACTAGCGGAACCTACGAGCAGTACTTC. Its protein product is CASSVGTSGTYEQYF. Full variable domain (remainder filled in from reference TRBV9 and TRBJ2-7): DSGVTQTPKHLITATGQRVTLRCSPRSGDLSVYWYQQSLDQGLQFLIQYYNGEERAKGNILERFSAQQFPDLHSELNLSSLELGDSALYFCASSVGTSGTYEQYFGPGTRLTVT.

The chain links TRBV2 to TRBJ2-1; tentative D call: TRBD2 (6 bases). Germline-derived CDR1 and CDR2 are SNHLY and FYNNEI. The CDR3 length is 15 residues. V dropped 0 bases and J dropped 2 bases, with 8 bases sitting between them. CDR3 nucleotides: TGTGCCAGCAGTGAAGCGGGAGGTGCCTACAATGAGCAGTTCTTC. Protein sequence: CASSEAGGAYNEQFF.

V gene TRBV5-6 combines with J gene TRBJ1-4, with 7 positions matching TRBD1. Germline CDR1 is SGHDT and CDR2 is YYEEEE. V was clipped by 0 bases and J by 0 bases; unmatched bases: 5. The CDR3 is 17 residues long. The CDR3 sequence is CASSLEGTATTNEKLFF. The CDR3 nucleotides are TGTGCCAGCAGCTTGGAGGGGACAGCGACAACTAATGAAAAACTGTTTTTT.

V usage is TRBV9 and J usage is TRBJ2-1, with no clear D. The CDR3 is made up of 12 amino acids. Germline V lookup: CDR1 SGDLS, CDR2 YYNGEE. Between the trimmed V and J ends, which lost 7 bases and 7 bases, there was a span of 12 bases. The CDR3 coding sequence is TGTGCCAGCTCCCTAGATGGGAATGAGCAGTTCTTC. This codes for CASSLDGNEQFF.

This chain joins TRBV30 and TRBJ1-1, with TRBD1 identical over 7 bases. This CDR3 comprises 13 residues. The germline V gene has CDR1 GTSNPN and CDR2 SVGIG (reference sequence). J gave up 9 bases and V 3 bases, and 10 bases lay outside the gene matches. The CDR3 nucleotides read TGTGCCTGGAGAGTTGGGACAGTGGGTAAAGCTTTCTTT. Its translation is CAWRVGTVGKAFF.

The chain combines TRBV27 with TRBJ1-1, with a weak D call TRBD1 (6 bases). CDR1 and CDR2 (germline): MNHEY, SMNVEV (reference sequence). Trimming took off 3 bases at V and 4 bases at J, with 18 bases between the two ends. This CDR3 has 16 residues. The CDR3 nucleotides read TGTGCCAGCAGTTTTAGGGTAACAGGGAGCGGCACTGAAGCTTTCTTT. Translated, it gives CASSFRVTGSGTEAFF.

The rearrangement uses TRBV7-9 and TRBJ1-6; a weak D match, TRBD1 (6 bases). This CDR3 is 15 amino acids long. Trimming shortened V by 4 bases and J by 9 bases, and 16 bases separated the two germline ends. CDR1 and CDR2 (germline): SEHNR, FQNEAQ (reference sequence). The CDR3 sequence is CASSSLGGEGSPLHF. The CDR3, as DNA: TGTGCCAGCAGCTCCCTAGGGGGGGAGGGTTCACCCCTCCACTTT.

The sample holds one count of this clone. The chain carries TRBV15 and TRBJ2-1; D call uncertain. This CDR3 comprises 13 residues. Between the trimmed V and J ends, which lost 2 bases and 9 bases, there was a span of 11 bases. CDR1 is LNHNV, CDR2 YYDKDF, per germline (reference sequence). The CDR3 loop is CATSRSGYTEQFF. The CDR3 DNA reads as TGTGCCACCAGCAGATCCGGGTATACTGAGCAGTTCTTC.